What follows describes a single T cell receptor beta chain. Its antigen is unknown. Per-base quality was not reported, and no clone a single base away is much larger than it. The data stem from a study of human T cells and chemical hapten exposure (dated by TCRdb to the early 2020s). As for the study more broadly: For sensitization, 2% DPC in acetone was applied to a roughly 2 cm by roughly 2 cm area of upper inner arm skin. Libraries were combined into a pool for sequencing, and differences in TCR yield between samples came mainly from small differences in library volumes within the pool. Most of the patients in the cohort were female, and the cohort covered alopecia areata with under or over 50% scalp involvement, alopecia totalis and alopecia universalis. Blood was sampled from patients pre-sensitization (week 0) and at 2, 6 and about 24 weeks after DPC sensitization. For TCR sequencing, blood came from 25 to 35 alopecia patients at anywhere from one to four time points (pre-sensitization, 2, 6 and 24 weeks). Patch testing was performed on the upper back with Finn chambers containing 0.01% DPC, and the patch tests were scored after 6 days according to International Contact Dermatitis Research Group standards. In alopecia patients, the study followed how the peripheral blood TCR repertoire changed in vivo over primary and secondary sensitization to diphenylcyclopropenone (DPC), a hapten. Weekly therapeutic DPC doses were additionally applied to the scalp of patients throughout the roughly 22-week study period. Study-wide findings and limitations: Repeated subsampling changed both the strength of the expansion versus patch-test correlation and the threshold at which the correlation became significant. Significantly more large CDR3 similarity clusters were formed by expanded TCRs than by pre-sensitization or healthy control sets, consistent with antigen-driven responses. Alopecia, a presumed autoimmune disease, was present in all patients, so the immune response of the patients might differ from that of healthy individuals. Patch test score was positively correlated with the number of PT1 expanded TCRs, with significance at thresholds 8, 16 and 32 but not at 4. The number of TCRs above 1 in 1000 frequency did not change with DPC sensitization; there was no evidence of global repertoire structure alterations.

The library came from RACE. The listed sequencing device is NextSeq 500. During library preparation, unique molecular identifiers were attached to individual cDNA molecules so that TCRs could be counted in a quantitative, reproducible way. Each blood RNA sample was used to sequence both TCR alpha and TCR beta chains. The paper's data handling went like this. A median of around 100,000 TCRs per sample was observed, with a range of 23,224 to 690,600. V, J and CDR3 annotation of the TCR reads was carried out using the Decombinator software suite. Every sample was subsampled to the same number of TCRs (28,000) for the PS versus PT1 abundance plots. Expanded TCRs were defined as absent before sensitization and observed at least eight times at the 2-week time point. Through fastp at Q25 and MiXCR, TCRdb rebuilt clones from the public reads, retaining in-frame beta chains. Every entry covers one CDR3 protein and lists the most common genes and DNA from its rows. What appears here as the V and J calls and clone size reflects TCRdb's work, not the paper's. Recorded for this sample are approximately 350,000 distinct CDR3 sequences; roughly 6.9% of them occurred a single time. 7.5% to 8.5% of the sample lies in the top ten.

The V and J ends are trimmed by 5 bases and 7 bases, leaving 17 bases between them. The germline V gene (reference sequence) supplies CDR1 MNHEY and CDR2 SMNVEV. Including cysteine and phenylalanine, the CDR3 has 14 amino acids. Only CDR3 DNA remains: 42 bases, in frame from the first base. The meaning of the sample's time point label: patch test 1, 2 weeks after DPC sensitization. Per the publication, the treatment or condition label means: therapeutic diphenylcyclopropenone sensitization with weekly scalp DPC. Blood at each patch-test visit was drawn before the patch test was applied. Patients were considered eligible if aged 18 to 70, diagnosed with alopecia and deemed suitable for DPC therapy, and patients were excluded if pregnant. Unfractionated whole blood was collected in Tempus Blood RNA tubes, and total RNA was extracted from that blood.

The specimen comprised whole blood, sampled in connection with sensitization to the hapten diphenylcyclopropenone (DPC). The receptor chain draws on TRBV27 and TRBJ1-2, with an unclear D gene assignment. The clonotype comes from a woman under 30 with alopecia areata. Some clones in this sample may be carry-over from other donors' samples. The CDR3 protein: CASSPSQVLCGYTF. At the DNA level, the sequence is TGTGCCAGCAGTCCGTCGCAAGTCCTCTGTGGCTACACCTTC.